Below, 15 T cell receptor beta chains from the same sample are listed, as sequenced in a study of T cell responses to AZD1222 COVID-19 vaccine. Measured with immunoSEQ multiplex PCR; TCRdb has only the in-frame clones, and not every one. The top ten hold about 2.5% of the sample, which has about 120,000 clones, around 90% seen once. Sequencing used peripheral blood, obtained 28 days after the second AZD1222 dose. The receptors shown here come from an adult who received the AZD1222 COVID-19 vaccine.

V and J are TRBV25-1 and TRBJ1-2; D is perhaps TRBD1 (5 bases). CDR3 size: 13 residues. Germline assignment: CDR1 MGHDK and CDR2 SYGVNS. Trimming removed 2 bases at V and 4 bases at J, with 8 bases between. The CDR3 loop is CASSEQGTYGYTF. The CDR3 DNA sequence: TGTGCCAGCAGTGAACAGGGTACCTATGGCTACACCTTC.

The V and J genes are TRBV4-3 and TRBJ2-1; 9 nucleotides line up with TRBD2. Germline trimming cut 0 bases from V and 4 bases from J; bases unmatched to any gene: 4. The CDR3 is 16 residues long. Germline loops: CDR1 LGHNA, CDR2 YSLEER. The CDR3, as DNA: TGCGCCAGCAGCCAAGAGTGGCGGGGGGGTTACAATGAGCAGTTCTTC. Protein product: CASSQEWRGGYNEQFF.

The rearrangement links TRBV4-3 to TRBJ2-2; either TRBD1 or TRBD2 may fit D (5 bases each). Deletions cut 1 base from V and 0 bases from J, with 9 bases between. This CDR3 has 16 amino acids. The germline gives CDR1 LGHNA, CDR2 YSLEER. The CDR3 DNA sequence: TGCGCCAGCAGCCAAGTGAGGGGATCGAACACCGGGGAGCTGTTTTTT. Amino acid sequence: CASSQVRGSNTGELFF.

In regard to this clone: A read error may produce the germline difference seen at one junction end. The rearrangement joins TRBV7-2 to TRBJ2-5; D gene uncertain. CDR3 length: 14 residues. Germline CDR1 SGHTA, CDR2 FQGNSA. The CDR3 DNA reads TGTGCCAGCAGCGAGGACCAGGCCCAAGGGACCCAGTACTTC. Translation: CASSEDQAQGTQYF.

CDR3 coding DNA: TGTGCCAGCAGCCAAGAACCTAGCGGGGGGGCCTACGAGCAGTACTTC. The encoded protein is CASSQEPSGGAYEQYF. This chain links TRBV3-1 (or the pseudogene TRBV3-2) with TRBJ2-7; 12 bases align to TRBD2. Germline loops: CDR1 LGHDT, CDR2 YNNKEL (reference sequence). The V gene end was trimmed by 0 bases and the J gene end by 2 bases; junction bases not matched to a gene: 2. The CDR3 contains 16 residues.

The chain is built from TRBV6-6 and TRBJ1-2; D call uncertain. The V end lost 5 bases, the J end lost 5 bases, and 12 bases lay between the germline ends. Germline V gene lookup returns CDR1 MNHNY and CDR2 SVGAGI (reference sequence). CDR3 length: 13 residues. Here the CDR3 reads CASSGPGEYGYTF. In nucleotides, the CDR3 is TGTGCCAGCAGTGGTCCGGGAGAATATGGCTACACCTTC.

This chain links TRBV19 with TRBJ1-1, with 7 bases lining up with TRBD1. The CDR3 totals 12 residues. V was clipped by 4 bases and J by 4 bases; unmatched bases: 0. Germline CDR1 LNHDA, CDR2 SQIVND (reference sequence). The CDR3 DNA is TGTGCCAGTAGTAGACAGGGCACTGAAGCTTTCTTT. Translating gives CASSRQGTEAFF.

This clone was observed a few times. This chain connects TRBV7-8 to TRBJ1-2; D might be TRBD1 (6 bases). From germline, CDR1 is SGHVS and CDR2 FQNEAQ. This CDR3 contains 17 residues. Trimming stripped 5 bases from V and 3 bases from J, with 22 bases between. The CDR3 is CASSPRVSGVNDYGYTF. CDR3 in DNA: TGTGCCAGCAGCCCTAGGGTTTCAGGGGTTAACGACTATGGCTACACCTTC.

V usage is TRBV5-8 and J usage is TRBJ1-5; tentatively, D is TRBD1 (5 bases). This CDR3 is 15 amino acids long. In germline, CDR1 is SGHTS, CDR2 YDEGEE. V dropped 4 bases and J dropped 0 bases, with 11 bases sitting between them. The CDR3 sequence: CASSLRDPSNQPQHF. CDR3 bases: TGTGCCAGCAGCCTGCGGGACCCTAGCAATCAGCCCCAGCATTTT.

The CDR3 here is CASSMRGVYNEQFF. The CDR3 nucleotides are TGTGCCAGTAGTATGAGGGGGGTGTACAATGAGCAGTTCTTC. The gene calls are TRBV19 and TRBJ2-1; D assignment may be TRBD1 or TRBD2 (6 bases each). Trimming shortened V by 3 bases and J by 4 bases, and 10 bases separated the two germline ends. This CDR3 comprises 14 residues. Per germline, CDR1 LNHDA and CDR2 SQIVND (reference sequence).

The chain has TRBV29-1 and TRBJ2-5; D might be TRBD1 (7 bases). The V gene's germline CDR1 is SQVTM and CDR2 ANQGSEA. V lost 7 bases, J lost 9 bases, and 21 bases lay in between. The CDR3 spans 13 residues. The CDR3 DNA sequence: TGCAGCGCGAGGGGGCTCCCCGGGGGCGCCCAGTACTTC. Protein product: CSARGLPGGAQYF.

This clone appeared once. The V and J genes are TRBV12-3 or TRBV12-4 and TRBJ1-1; D is unclear. This CDR3 region has 12 residues. Trimming removed 1 base at V and 10 bases at J, with 10 bases between. The CDR3 DNA sequence: TGTGCCAGCAGTTTAGGGGTCTTTCGAGCTTTCTTT. Protein sequence: CASSLGVFRAFF.

The CDR3 sequence: CASSLAGDRQAFF. CDR3 coding DNA: TGTGCCAGCAGCTTGGCAGGGGACCGACAAGCTTTCTTT. The V gene is TRBV5-5, the J gene TRBJ1-1; possibly TRBD1 for D (6 bases). Germline-derived CDR1 and CDR2 are SGHKS and YYEKEE (reference sequence). With 0 bases removed from V and 9 bases from J, the gap between germline ends came to 12 bases. This CDR3 comprises 13 residues.

The chain combines TRBV19 with TRBJ1-2, with D uncertain. The CDR3 has 13 amino acids. The V gene lost 5 bases and the J gene lost 3 bases, with 10 bases spanning the gap. The V gene's germline CDR1 is LNHDA and CDR2 SQIVND (reference sequence). The CDR3 DNA reads TGTGCCAGTAGTCAAATTTTGGACTATGGCTACACCTTC. This translates into CASSQILDYGYTF.

The J gene is TRBJ1-4, the V gene TRBV30; TRBD1 is a possible D gene (5 bases). The CDR3 spans 15 residues. The germline gives CDR1 GTSNPN, CDR2 SVGIG (reference sequence). Trimming removed 3 bases from V and 6 bases from J, with 17 bases in between. The CDR3 here is CAWRDAWGADEKLFF. The DNA of the CDR3 is TGTGCCTGGAGGGATGCATGGGGCGCGGATGAAAAACTGTTTTTT.